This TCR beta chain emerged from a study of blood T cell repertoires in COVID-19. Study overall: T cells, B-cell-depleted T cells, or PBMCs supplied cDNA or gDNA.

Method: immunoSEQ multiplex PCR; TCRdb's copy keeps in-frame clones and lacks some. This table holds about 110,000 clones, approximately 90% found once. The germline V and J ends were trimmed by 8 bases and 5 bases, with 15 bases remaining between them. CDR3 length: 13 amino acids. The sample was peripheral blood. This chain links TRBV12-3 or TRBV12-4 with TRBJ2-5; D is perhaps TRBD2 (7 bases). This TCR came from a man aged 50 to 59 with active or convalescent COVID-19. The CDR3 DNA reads TGTGCCAGCGGCCGGGGGGCGGTTGAGACCCAGTACTTC. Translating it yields CASGRGAVETQYF.